Listed below are T cell receptor beta chains from one sample, sequenced in a study of T cell changes during pregnancy in multiple sclerosis. Clones were sequenced by immunoSEQ multiplex PCR, and TCRdb holds only the in-frame ones, with some missing. This repertoire shows about 40,000 clones, 89% found once; its top ten account for around 1.2%. This specimen consisted of CD4+ T cells from peripheral blood mononuclear cells, obtained in the first trimester of pregnancy. The source of these receptors is a female donor with multiple sclerosis, enrolled in a pregnancy study. The CDR3 runs from the conserved cysteine through the conserved F or W. Fields, in order: J gene, V gene, clone size, D gene, CDR3 protein, CDR3 DNA. A D gene is named only where the DNA matches it firmly. The size entry is marked missing in some rows and otherwise reads once, few, many or a size class.

TRBJ2-5 | TRBV4-1 | NA | NA | CASSRRSQRAGDQETQYF | TGCGCCAGCAGCCGACGATCCCAGCGGGCCGGGGACCAAGAGACCCAGTACTTC
TRBJ2-3 | TRBV2 | NA | TRBD2 | CASSETSGRASDTQYF | TGTGCCAGCAGCGAAACTAGCGGGAGGGCCTCAGATACGCAGTATTTT
TRBJ2-3 | TRBV30 | NA | NA | CAWSVRDPRDTQYF | TGTGCCTGGAGTGTGCGGGACCCCCGAGATACGCAGTATTTT
TRBJ1-2 | TRBV6-6 | NA | NA | CASEGGFGGYTF | TGTGCCTCCGAAGGGGGTTTCGGTGGCTACACCTTC
TRBJ2-1 | TRBV11-3 | once | TRBD2 | CASSLVGSGAYNEQFF | TGTGCCAGCAGCTTAGTTGGTAGCGGGGCCTACAATGAGCAGTTCTTC
TRBJ2-7 | TRBV28 | NA | TRBD1 | CASSPGQASYEQYF | TGTGCCAGCAGTCCAGGACAGGCGAGCTACGAGCAGTACTTC
TRBJ2-2 | TRBV10-1 | NA | TRBD1 | CASSPGTANTGELFF | TGCGCCAGCAGTCCCGGGACAGCGAACACCGGGGAGCTGTTTTTT
TRBJ2-1 | TRBV4-2 | NA | NA | CASSRGEQSYNEQFF | TGTGCCAGCAGCCGCGGAGAGCAGTCCTACAATGAGCAGTTCTTC
TRBJ2-3 | TRBV7-9 | NA | TRBD2 | CASSLASGSKDTQYF | TGTGCCAGCAGCTTGGCTAGCGGGAGCAAAGATACGCAGTATTTT
TRBJ1-3 | TRBV5-1 | NA | TRBD1 | CASSFDRATGNTIYF | TGCGCCAGCAGCTTCGACAGGGCGACTGGAAACACCATATATTTT
TRBJ2-4 | TRBV5-1 | NA | NA | CASSLEGADKNIQYF | TGCGCCAGCAGCTTGGAAGGGGCAGACAAAAACATTCAGTACTTC
TRBJ1-1 | TRBV6-1 | NA | TRBD1 | CASRSDRGEAFF | TGTGCCAGCAGGTCGGACAGGGGTGAAGCTTTCTTT
TRBJ2-7 | TRBV10-1 | few | NA | CASSEQRSIYEQYF | TGCGCCAGCAGTGAGCAGCGATCCATCTACGAGCAGTACTTC
TRBJ2-5 | TRBV7-9 | once | NA | CASSLGLDQETQYF | TGTGCCAGCAGCTTAGGACTAGACCAAGAGACCCAGTACTTC
TRBJ1-2 | TRBV28 | once | NA | CASSVGGGVYGYTF | TGTGCCAGCAGTGTAGGGGGGGGAGTCTATGGCTACACCTTC
TRBJ2-1 | TRBV4-1 | few | TRBD2 | CASSPGGRGEPYNEQFF | TGCGCCAGCAGCCCTGGGGGGCGGGGGGAACCCTACAATGAGCAGTTCTTC
TRBJ2-7 | TRBV7-2 | NA | TRBD2 | CASSYGREDEQYF | TGTGCCAGCAGCTACGGGAGGGAGGACGAGCAGTACTTC
TRBJ2-1 | TRBV6-5 | NA | TRBD1 | CASSLTGVSYNEQFF | TGTGCCAGCAGCCTTACAGGGGTATCCTACAATGAGCAGTTCTTC